Listed below are T cell receptor beta chains from one sample, sequenced in a study of OX40 agonist ivuxolimab in advanced cancers. Data came from immunoSEQ multiplex PCR; TCRdb stores just in-frame clones and leaves some out. Of 70,000 to 95,000 clones listed, around four fifths are singletons. Sequencing used CD4+ or CD8+ T cells sorted from blood, obtained in a trial of the OX40 agonist ivuxolimab. Receptor source: an adult with an advanced solid tumor such as melanoma, head and neck, liver or kidney cancer. CDR3s include the opening cysteine and the closing phenylalanine or tryptophan. A D gene is named only where the DNA matches it firmly. Expanded clones are given a class, and other clones once, few, many or no size at all.

d_gene	j_gene	abundance	v_gene	CDR3nt	CDR3aa
-	TRBJ2-6	-	TRBV5-6	TGTGCCAGCAGCTTGGAAGGGACTGGGGCCAACGTCCTGACTTTC	CASSLEGTGANVLTF
-	TRBJ1-4	-	TRBV5-1	TGCGCCAGCAGCTTTCAGGGAGGGGAAGAAAAACTGTTTTTT	CASSFQGGEEKLFF
-	TRBJ2-3	few	TRBV5-4	TGTGCCAGCAGCTTGTCGGGGCAGGGCGTCACAGATACGCAGTATTTT	CASSLSGQGVTDTQYF
-	TRBJ1-2	-	TRBV2	TGTGCCAGCATCGACCGCCCCGGGGGGAACTATGGCTACACCTTC	CASIDRPGGNYGYTF
TRBD2	TRBJ2-1	-	TRBV10-3	TGTGCCATCAGTGGGGTAGCGGGGGGTTCGAGCTCCTACAATGAGCAGTTCTTC	CAISGVAGGSSSYNEQFF
-	TRBJ1-3	-	TRBV9	TGTGCCAGCAGCGTAGACGCGGACACCATATATTTT	CASSVDADTIYF
-	TRBJ2-2	once	TRBV11-3	TGTGCCAGCAGCTCCAGGACAGCGAACACCGGGGAGCTGTTTTTT	CASSSRTANTGELFF
-	TRBJ2-2	-	TRBV6-1	TGTGCCAGCAGGCCGGGAGCCGGGGAGCTGTTTTTT	CASRPGAGELFF
TRBD1	TRBJ2-7	-	TRBV5-5	TGTGCCAGCAGCTCGACCTCACCGGGACAGCTTTACGAGCAGTACTTC	CASSSTSPGQLYEQYF
-	TRBJ1-2	-	TRBV25-1	TGTGCCAGCAGTGGGGATTATCTGGGGGCGCAGAAGGCTGGCTACACCTTC	CASSGDYLGAQKAGYTF
TRBD2	TRBJ2-2	-	TRBV19	TGTGCCGCCGCTAGCGGGGAGGAGGTGGGGGAGCTGTTTTTT	CAAASGEEVGELFF
-	TRBJ1-5	-	TRBV15	TGTGCCACCAGCAGCCTAGGAGGGGATGGTCAGCCCCAGCATTTT	CATSSLGGDGQPQHF
-	TRBJ2-7	-	TRBV19	TGTGCCAGTAGTGTCCGGGACCCACCCTACGAGCAGTACTTC	CASSVRDPPYEQYF
-	TRBJ2-1	-	TRBV19	TGTGCCAGTAGGTTAGGGAGCTCCTACAATGAGCAGTTCTTC	CASRLGSSYNEQFF
TRBD1	TRBJ2-3	-	TRBV18	TGTGCCAGCTCACCCCAAGGCCGTGAGGGGGCAAAAGATACGCAGTATTTT	CASSPQGREGAKDTQYF
TRBD1	TRBJ2-3	-	TRBV30	TGTGCCTCCGGGACAGGGGGCGCATATACGCAGTATTTT	CASGTGGAYTQYF
-	TRBJ1-1	-	TRBV29-1	TGCAGCGCCTCAGGGGCAGGTCCTCTTGAAGCTTTCTTT	CSASGAGPLEAFF
-	TRBJ1-2	-	TRBV7-9	TGTGCCAGCAGCCAGGACAGCTATGGCTACACCTTC	CASSQDSYGYTF
-	TRBJ2-2	-	TRBV21-1	TGTGCCAGCAGCAAAGTAGCCCAGGGCCAGCCTGCGGCGGGGGGGAACACCGGGGAGCTGTTTTTT	CASSKVAQGQPAAGGNTGELFF
-	TRBJ2-6	-	TRBV18	TGTGCCAGCTCAACGCTGACAGGCGCGGACGTCCTGACTTTC	CASSTLTGADVLTF
-	TRBJ1-2	-	TRBV30	TGTGCCTGGAGTTTGGAACGGCAATGGGGTGGCTACACCTTC	CAWSLERQWGGYTF
-	TRBJ1-5	few	TRBV7-9	TGTGCCAGCAGCGTGGACGGGAATCAGCCCCAGCATTTT	CASSVDGNQPQHF
-	TRBJ2-3	-	TRBV28	TGTGCCAGCAGTTCCGACACGGGGGTTTTGGATACGCAGTATTTT	CASSSDTGVLDTQYF
-	TRBJ1-1	few	TRBV5-4	TGTGCCAGCAGCTCGAAAGACAGTTCGGTCACTGAAGCTTTCTTT	CASSSKDSSVTEAFF
-	TRBJ1-1	-	TRBV29-1	TGCAGCGTTGACAGGCCAGGGGAAAGTAAGGAGACTGAAGCTTTCTTT	CSVDRPGESKETEAFF
TRBD1	TRBJ2-5	-	TRBV15	TGTGCCACCAGCAGAGCTAACACGGGACAGCAAGAGACCCAGTACTTC	CATSRANTGQQETQYF
-	TRBJ1-2	-	TRBV7-8	TGTGCCAGCAGCCCTTCGGGGGGAGGCTACACCTTC	CASSPSGGGYTF
TRBD1	TRBJ1-4	-	TRBV13	TGTGCCAGCAGCTTCCGGACAGGAGCGAATGAAAAACTGTTTTTT	CASSFRTGANEKLFF
-	TRBJ1-5	once	TRBV7-9	TGTGCCAGCAGCTCCCTACTCCAGCCCCAGCATTTT	CASSSLLQPQHF
-	TRBJ1-1	-	TRBV10-3	TGTGCCATCAGTGAGACCAAGGGCAGGGCGACTGAAGCTTTCTTT	CAISETKGRATEAFF
-	TRBJ2-5	-	TRBV28	TGTGCCAGCAGTCTCGGGACACCGGGGAAGAAAGAGACCCAGTACTTC	CASSLGTPGKKETQYF
-	TRBJ1-1	once	TRBV5-1	TGCGCCAGCAGCTTAGTTGGCGGAATGAACACTGAAGCTTTCTTT	CASSLVGGMNTEAFF
-	TRBJ2-3	-	TRBV28	TGTGCCAGCAGTCCCCAGTGGGGAGATACGCAGTATTTT	CASSPQWGDTQYF